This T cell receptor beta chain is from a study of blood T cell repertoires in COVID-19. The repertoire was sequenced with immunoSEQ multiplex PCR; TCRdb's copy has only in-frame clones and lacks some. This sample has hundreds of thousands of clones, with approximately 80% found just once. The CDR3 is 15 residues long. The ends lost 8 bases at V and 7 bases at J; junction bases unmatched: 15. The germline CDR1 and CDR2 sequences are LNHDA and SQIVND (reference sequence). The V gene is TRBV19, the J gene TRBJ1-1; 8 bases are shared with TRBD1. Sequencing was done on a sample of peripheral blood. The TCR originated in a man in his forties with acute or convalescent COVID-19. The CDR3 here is CASGDRGPKVGEAFF. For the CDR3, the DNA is TGTGCCAGTGGAGACAGGGGACCTAAGGTCGGTGAAGCTTTCTTT. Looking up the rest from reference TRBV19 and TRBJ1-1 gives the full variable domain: DGGITQSPKYLFRKEGQNVTLSCEQNLNHDAMYWYRQDPGQGLRLIYYSQIVNDFQKGDIAEGYSVSREKKESFPLTVTSAQKNPTAFYLCASGDRGPKVGEAFFGQGTRLTVV.